Sequencing of this T cell receptor beta chain was carried out in a study of blood T cell repertoires in COVID-19. Study-level information: Some COVID-19 samples were acute and others convalescent; all came from the United States, Italy and Spain. PBMCs, B-cell-depleted T cells, or T cells provided the cDNA or gDNA that made up the material.

This CDR3 is built from 14 residues. V lost 10 bases, J lost 1 base, and 13 bases lay in between. Germline values: CDR1 MDHEN, CDR2 SYDVKM. As processed by the authors: Amplification with reference gene primers provided the estimates of nucleated cell counts. Using immunoSEQ multiplex PCR, the repertoire was profiled, and TCRdb retains in-frame clones only, with some absent. The D gene and trimming were derived from the DNA, and the V and J assignments and clone size from that table. In the table there are roughly 72,000 clones, 82% of which are singletons. The sequenced sample consisted of peripheral blood. This clonotype was sampled from a woman older than 75 with acute or convalescent COVID-19. V is TRBV28 and J is TRBJ2-2, with D unresolved. CDR3 residues: CATLRKLNTGELFF. DNA for the CDR3: TGTGCCACCCTGAGGAAACTGAACACCGGGGAGCTGTTTTTT.